Following are 25 T cell receptor beta chains from one sample sequenced in a study of response to subunit inactivated influenza vaccine. One entry per CDR3 protein results from TCRdb running MiXCR on the RT-PCR reads. The table lists 300,000 to 350,000 distinct CDR3 sequences, around 20% of them singletons. The source was PBMCs from blood, collected less than 22 months after vaccination. These receptors were taken from a man between 50 and 69 years old who received an inactivated influenza vaccine.

This clonotype came up a few times. The chain couples TRBV20-1 to TRBJ2-7; TRBD2 matches at 9 bases. The CDR3 contains 14 residues. Unmatched junction bases numbered 7, after V lost 3 bases and J lost 4 bases. The germline V gene has CDR1 DFQATT and CDR2 SNEGSKA (reference sequence). The chain's CDR3 is CSASSAGGFYEQYF. In nucleotides, the CDR3 is TGCAGTGCTAGCTCAGCGGGGGGTTTTTACGAGCAGTACTTC.

This chain uses TRBV6-5 with TRBJ2-4; TRBD1 matches at 7 bases. Per germline, CDR1 MNHEY and CDR2 SVGAGI. J gave up 4 bases and V 0 bases, and 3 bases lay outside the gene matches. This CDR3 region has 15 residues. Written as DNA, the CDR3 is TGTGCCAGCAGTTACTCCACAGGGGCGAAAAACATTCAGTACTTC. Protein: CASSYSTGAKNIQYF.

This clonotype came up a few times. The rearrangement joins TRBV5-1 to TRBJ1-3; D unresolved. Germline lookup yields CDR1 SGHRS and CDR2 YFSETQ. Trimming cost V 2 bases and J 0 bases, with 12 bases left between them. The CDR3 consists of 16 residues. The CDR3 loop reads CASSFSPVSSGNTIYF. The DNA for the CDR3 is TGCGCCAGCAGCTTCTCTCCCGTGAGCTCTGGAAACACCATATATTTT. Full variable domain (outside the CDR3, taken from reference TRBV5-1 and TRBJ1-3): KAGVTQTPRYLIKTRGQQVTLSCSPISGHRSVSWYQQTPGQGLQFLFEYFSETQRNKGNFPGRFSGRQFSNSRSEMNVSTLELGDSALYLCASSFSPVSSGNTIYFGEGSWLTVV.

This sequence joins TRBV28 and TRBJ2-7, with 8 bases lining up with TRBD1. CDR3 length equals 14 residues. J gave up 4 bases and V 2 bases, and 4 bases lay outside the gene matches. Per germline, CDR1 MDHEN and CDR2 SYDVKM. CDR3 in amino acids: CASSLGRGLYEQYF. CDR3 sequence (DNA): TGTGCCAGCAGTTTAGGCAGGGGGCTATACGAGCAGTACTTC.

The J gene is TRBJ1-1, the V gene TRBV4-1, with 7 bases identical to TRBD1. The V gene end was trimmed by 3 bases and the J gene end by 1 base; junction bases not matched to a gene: 14. The CDR3 is made up of 18 amino acids. Per germline, CDR1 MGHRA and CDR2 YSYEKL. The CDR3 here is CASSHRIEGDSSNTEAFF. The CDR3, as DNA: TGCGCCAGCAGCCACCGAATTGAGGGGGACAGTTCGAACACTGAAGCTTTCTTT.

The V call is TRBV3-1, the J call TRBJ2-4, with 9 bases fitting TRBD1. CDR1 and CDR2 from the germline V gene are LGHDT and YNNKEL (reference sequence). V shed 4 bases, J shed 13 bases, and the junction held 2 bases outside the gene matches. The CDR3 consists of 11 residues. The CDR3 DNA is TGTGCCAGCAGCCGACAGGGGGTACAGTACTTC. The encoded protein is CASSRQGVQYF.

V usage is TRBV4-1 and J usage is TRBJ2-6, with D maybe TRBD1 (5 bases). The CDR3 sequence is 18 residues long. V was pared by 1 base and J by 2 bases, with 15 bases between. The germline CDR1 and CDR2 sequences are MGHRA and YSYEKL. CDR3 sequence: CASSQGVLVGAGANVLTF. CDR3 nucleotide sequence: TGCGCCAGCAGCCAAGGGGTGTTGGTAGGGGCTGGGGCCAACGTCCTGACTTTC.

This clonotype was observed a handful of times. V gene TRBV6-1 combines with J gene TRBJ2-3, with D tentatively TRBD1 (6 bases). Germline values: CDR1 MNHNS, CDR2 SASEGT. The V and J ends lost 10 bases and 3 bases respectively, with 20 bases between them. CDR3 length: 15 amino acids. The chain's CDR3 is CAIDEKQGLTDTQYF. Here the CDR3 DNA reads TGTGCCATCGATGAAAAACAGGGCTTGACAGATACGCAGTATTTT.

The chain joins TRBV30 to TRBJ1-5; weak D call: TRBD1 (6 bases). Looked up from germline, CDR1 is GTSNPN and CDR2 is SVGIG (reference sequence). V lost 2 bases to trimming and J lost 2 bases, with 13 bases between them. The CDR3 contains 15 residues. DNA of the CDR3: TGTGCCTGGAGTCCAACAGGGTTAGGCAATCAGCCCCAGCATTTT. Its translation: CAWSPTGLGNQPQHF.

The CDR3 is CATSDGGGVRNEQYF. The CDR3 nucleotides are TGTGCCACCAGTGATGGGGGAGGGGTAAGGAACGAGCAGTACTTC. V and J are TRBV24-1 and TRBJ2-7, with TRBD2 matching over 7 bases. The V gene's germline CDR1 is KGHDR and CDR2 SFDVKD. Trimming removed 3 bases from V and 5 bases from J; junction bases left unmatched: 9. The CDR3 sequence is 15 residues long.

V is TRBV18 and J is TRBJ1-3; maybe TRBD1 (5 bases). Trimming shortened V by 3 bases and J by 0 bases, and 21 bases separated the two germline ends. The CDR3 contains 19 residues. Per the germline V gene, CDR1 is KGHSH and CDR2 is LQKENI. CDR3 protein: CASSPTPLPGRVSGNTIYF. CDR3 nucleotides: TGTGCCAGCTCACCGACACCACTCCCGGGACGGGTCTCTGGAAACACCATATATTTT.

This clonotype was observed a few times. This rearrangement joins TRBV12-3 or TRBV12-4 to TRBJ1-5, with 7 nucleotides matching TRBD1. Trimming cost V 7 bases and J 1 base; bases outside gene matches: 7. The CDR3 runs 15 residues. The chain's CDR3 is CASTRSGGSNQPQHF. As DNA, the CDR3 is TGTGCCAGCACCAGATCAGGGGGGAGCAATCAGCCCCAGCATTTT.

The rearrangement joins TRBV4-3 to TRBJ2-3; possibly TRBD1 for D (5 bases). The V gene's germline CDR1 is LGHNA and CDR2 YSLEER. V shed 1 base and J shed 3 bases, with 14 bases lying between them. The CDR3 extends over 16 amino acids. The CDR3 bases are TGCGCCAGCAGCCAAGCACGCGGCAGGGTTACAGATACGCAGTATTTT. Translation: CASSQARGRVTDTQYF.

In its sample, this clonotype was seen a few times. The rearrangement links TRBV28 to TRBJ2-5; D is undetermined. Germline CDR1 is MDHEN and CDR2 is SYDVKM. With 10 bases removed from V and 1 base from J, the gap between germline ends came to 13 bases. CDR3 length equals 13 residues. This CDR3 reads CATRWGPQETQYF. The CDR3 DNA is TGTGCCACGAGGTGGGGTCCCCAAGAGACCCAGTACTTC.

This clonotype came up a few times. The rearrangement links TRBV20-1 to TRBJ2-3; no reliable D call. Trimming cost V 0 bases and J 8 bases, with 15 bases left between them. CDR3 size: 14 residues. The V gene's germline CDR1 is DFQATT and CDR2 SNEGSKA (reference sequence). The CDR3 loop is CSARDPRLTGTQYF. DNA for the CDR3: TGCAGTGCTAGAGATCCGCGACTGACGGGTACGCAGTATTTT.

V gene TRBV6-6 combines with J gene TRBJ1-2; TRBD1 aligns across 10 bases. Per the germline V gene, CDR1 is MNHNY and CDR2 is SVGAGI (reference sequence). The V and J ends lost 7 bases and 8 bases, in that order; junction bases with no gene match: 7. This CDR3 has 13 residues. CDR3 bases: TGTGCCAGCACCCAGACAGGGGGCTGGGGCTACACCTTC. Protein product: CASTQTGGWGYTF.

This clonotype was counted a few times. A junction end diverges from the germline sequence, so it may reflect a read error. This sequence joins TRBV6-2 or TRBV6-3 and TRBJ1-1, with 12 bases lining up with TRBD1. The CDR3 is 16 amino acids. CDR1 MNHEY and CDR2 SVGEGT come from the germline V gene. The DNA for the CDR3 is TGTGCCAGCAGTTACGGGGACAGGGGGCCCCCCCGACTTTCAATGTTT. This gives the protein CASSYGDRGPPRLSMF.

The sample holds one count of this clonotype. The CDR3 region has the DNA TGTGCCAGCTCACCACGAGCGGGAGGTCCTGAGACCCAGTACTTC. Translated: CASSPRAGGPETQYF. The V gene is TRBV18, the J gene TRBJ2-5; 9 nucleotides align to TRBD2. This CDR3 contains 15 residues. The J segment lost 5 bases and the V segment lost 1 base, leaving 5 bases of the junction unmatched. The germline CDR1 and CDR2 sequences are KGHSH and LQKENI.

The chain recombines TRBV15 with TRBJ2-5; D is perhaps TRBD1 or TRBD2 (5 bases each). CDR1 and CDR2 from the germline V gene are LNHNV and YYDKDF (reference sequence). Between the trimmed V and J ends, which lost 4 bases and 1 base, there was a span of 10 bases. The CDR3 has 14 amino acids. CDR3 sequence (DNA): TGTGCCACCAGCAAAACGGGGCTCCAAGAGACCCAGTACTTC. Translation: CATSKTGLQETQYF.

The gene calls are TRBV5-1 and TRBJ1-4, with a possible D match to TRBD1 (6 bases). CDR1 is SGHRS and CDR2 is YFSETQ in the germline V gene. CDR3 length equals 16 residues. Deletions cut 5 bases from V and 5 bases from J, with 19 bases between. CDR3 loop: CASRARWGGENEKLFF. The CDR3 DNA reads TGCGCCAGCAGGGCCCGATGGGGGGGCGAAAATGAAAAACTGTTTTTT.

A note on this clonotype: This likely comes from a read error, as the CDR3 has no conserved phenylalanine or tryptophan at its end. The chain uses TRBV5-1 and TRBJ1-4, with no clear D. Germline CDR1 reads SGHRS; CDR2 reads YFSETQ. The CDR3 is 13 amino acids. V dropped 0 bases and J dropped 7 bases, with 7 bases sitting between them. CDR3 bases: TGCGCCAGCAGCTTGGTTCCGGGTGAAAAACTGTTTTAT. It translates to CASSLVPGEKLFY.

This clonotype was seen more than once but under ten times. The V and J genes are TRBV20-1 and TRBJ2-7; 7 bases are shared with TRBD1. CDR1 DFQATT and CDR2 SNEGSKA come from the germline V gene (reference sequence). The CDR3 runs to 15 residues. J gave up 4 bases and V 3 bases, and 12 bases lay outside the gene matches. The CDR3 DNA reads as TGCAGTGCTAGTTCCACGTCAGGGGGAAGGTACGAGCAGTACTTC. This gives the protein CSASSTSGGRYEQYF.

The chain employs TRBV9 and TRBJ2-7; TRBD2 agrees at 9 bases. V shed 1 base, J shed 2 bases, and the junction held 1 base outside the gene matches. The CDR3 is 14 residues long. The germline CDR1 and CDR2 sequences are SGDLS and YYNGEE. The CDR3 here is CASSVSGGTYEQYF. The CDR3 DNA is TGTGCCAGCAGCGTAAGCGGGGGGACCTACGAGCAGTACTTC. Variable domain in full (rest from reference TRBV9 and TRBJ2-7): DSGVTQTPKHLITATGQRVTLRCSPRSGDLSVYWYQQSLDQGLQFLIQYYNGEERAKGNILERFSAQQFPDLHSELNLSSLELGDSALYFCASSVSGGTYEQYFGPGTRLTVT.

The V gene is TRBV6-1, the J gene TRBJ1-5; the D is unclear. The length of the CDR3 is 13 residues. Trimming took off 6 bases at V and 7 bases at J, with 13 bases between the two ends. The germline CDR1 and CDR2 sequences are MNHNS and SASEGT. CDR3 sequence reads: CASSGGPGQPQHF. CDR3 coding DNA: TGTGCCAGCAGCGGAGGGCCGGGGCAGCCCCAGCATTTT.

This clonotype was seen ten or more times. This chain joins TRBV12-3 or TRBV12-4 and TRBJ2-7; tentatively, D is TRBD1 (5 bases). CDR3 length: 14 amino acids. Trimming cost V 2 bases and J 5 bases, with 13 bases left between them. CDR3: CASSLSSGKHEQYF. DNA for the CDR3: TGTGCCAGCAGTTTATCGTCAGGGAAGCACGAGCAGTACTTC.